Below are 9 T cell receptor beta chains sequenced from a single sample in a study of T cells after yellow fever vaccination. A single record per CDR3 protein comes from TCRdb applying MiXCR to the 5' RACE reads. The sample carries 620,000 or so distinct CDR3 sequences, more than 9% recorded once. This sample comprised PBMCs, obtained on the day of the yellow fever booster vaccination. All receptors come from a young man who received the YFV17D yellow fever vaccine.

This clonotype showed up just a few times. The CDR3, as DNA: TGTGCCAGCAGCTTGTTCCAGGGGACATCATACGAGCAGTACTTC. It specifies CASSLFQGTSYEQYF. The rearrangement uses TRBV5-6 and TRBJ2-7; tentative D call: TRBD1 (6 bases). The CDR3 sequence is 15 residues long. Between the trimmed V and J ends, which lost 1 base and 4 bases, there was a span of 15 bases. Germline V CDR1 and CDR2: SGHDT, YYEEEE. Together with reference TRBV5-6 and TRBJ2-7, the CDR3 gives the full variable domain: DAGVTQSPTHLIKTRGQQVTLRCSPKSGHDTVSWYQQALGQGPQFIFQYYEEEERQRGNFPDRFSGHQFPNYSSELNVNALLLGDSALYLCASSLFQGTSYEQYFGPGTRLTVT.

The chain couples TRBV9 to TRBJ2-5; 9 bases are shared with TRBD2. V lost 2 bases to trimming and J lost 7 bases; unmatched junction nucleotides: 9. In germline, CDR1 is SGDLS, CDR2 YYNGEE. This CDR3 spans 15 amino acids. The DNA for the CDR3 is TGTGCCAGCAGCGTCCTAGCGGGACCCGAGGGGACCCAGTACTTC. The encoded protein is CASSVLAGPEGTQYF.

Only a few counts were recorded for this clonotype. V is TRBV15 and J is TRBJ2-6; 8 nucleotides agree with TRBD1. The V and J ends lost 0 bases and 0 bases, in that order; junction bases with no gene match: 1. The CDR3 contains 17 residues. Germline V gene data show CDR1 as LNHNV and CDR2 as YYDKDF (reference sequence). The CDR3 bases are TGTGCCACCAGCAGAGACAGGGGGCCCTCTGGGGCCAACGTCCTGACTTTC. This sequence encodes CATSRDRGPSGANVLTF.

CDR3 amino acids: CASSPRASGRITGELFF. The CDR3 region has the DNA TGTGCCAGCAGCCCGAGGGCCAGCGGGAGAATCACCGGGGAGCTGTTTTTT. V is TRBV4-2 and J is TRBJ2-2; 8 bases agree with TRBD2. This CDR3 is built from 17 residues. V shed 4 bases, J shed 4 bases, and the junction held 11 bases outside the gene matches. CDR1 LGHNA and CDR2 YNFKEQ come from the germline V gene.

Many counts were recorded for this clonotype. The chain couples TRBV20-1 to TRBJ2-7; D ambiguous. CDR1 is DFQATT and CDR2 is SNEGSKA in the germline V gene (reference sequence). With 0 bases removed from V and 5 bases from J, the gap between germline ends came to 14 bases. This CDR3 is built from 14 residues. The CDR3 DNA follows: TGCAGTGCTAGAGACCCTCGGAAGTCCAACGAGCAGTACTTC. It is translated as CSARDPRKSNEQYF.

With respect to this clonotype: One end of the junction fails to match germline, which may point to a read error. The chain carries TRBV20-1 and TRBJ1-5; TRBD1 matches at 9 bases. Per the germline V gene, CDR1 is DFQATT and CDR2 is SNEGSKA (reference sequence). The CDR3 length is 15 residues. The CDR3 spells CCARDGGTGQQPQHF. DNA for the CDR3: TGCTGTGCTAGAGATGGGGGGACAGGGCAACAGCCCCAGCATTTT.

The chain has TRBV12-3 or TRBV12-4 and TRBJ1-4; D gene uncertain. The CDR3 is 13 amino acids. V was trimmed by 3 bases and J by 8 bases, leaving 10 bases between them. The CDR3 sequence is CASSFDRREKLFF. The CDR3 DNA sequence: TGTGCCAGCAGTTTCGATCGACGGGAAAAACTGTTTTTT.

This clonotype has more than one count but fewer than ten. The chain joins TRBV6-5 to TRBJ1-2, with 8 nucleotides matching TRBD1. The V gene end was trimmed by 2 bases and the J gene end by 2 bases; junction bases not matched to a gene: 1. The CDR3 sequence is 14 residues long. Germline CDR1 is MNHEY and CDR2 is SVGAGI. In DNA, the CDR3 is TGTGCCAGCAGTTACAGGACAGGGAACTATGGCTACACCTTC. Residues: CASSYRTGNYGYTF.

This sequence joins TRBV7-3 and TRBJ2-5; D remains unclear. There are 16 residues in the CDR3. V lost 0 bases to trimming and J lost 4 bases, with 15 bases between them. Germline V gene lookup returns CDR1 SGHTA and CDR2 FQGTGA. Here the CDR3 reads CASSLTAGPHRETQYF. CDR3 nucleotide sequence: TGTGCCAGCAGCTTAACCGCCGGGCCACATCGAGAGACCCAGTACTTC.